This T cell receptor beta chain was identified during a study of CD8+CD57+ T cells in acquired aplastic anemia (dated by TCRdb to between 2017 and 2018). In the study overall: A mean of approximately 3 ug of DNA, ranging from roughly 0.17 to 30 ug, was extracted from sorted CD4+ and CD8+ cells. CD8+CD57+ expansion was defined as a frequency above the mean frequency observed in healthy subjects. Study-wide findings and limitations: No significant difference in CD8+ Simpson's diversity was found between patients and healthy controls (P=0.060). Around 30 CD8+ CDR3 sequences were found to be shared between patients and controls, but these sequences appeared to be highly expressed in patients and within the immunodominant clones of the patients.

The patients picked for sequencing were ones in whom flow cytometry had shown an expansion of CD8+CD57+ cells. Every patient had severe acquired aplastic anemia, diagnosed using the International Study of Aplastic Anemia and Agranulocytosis and Camitta criteria. At the time blood was sampled, none of the patients had received any therapy. TCR repertoires of sorted CD4+ and CD8+ blood T cells from severe aplastic anemia patients and healthy subjects were deep-sequenced in the study. Patients were enrolled under clinicaltrials.gov protocols 00001620, 01623167, 00001397, 00071045, 00081523 and 00961064 in the USA. Ficoll-Paque density gradient centrifugation was used to isolate peripheral blood mononuclear cells. Before DNA extraction, CD4+ and CD8+ T cells were sorted by FACS or by magnetic beads. V and J lose 2 bases and 4 bases, and a span of 13 bases separates them. The CDR3 sequence holds 15 residues, the cysteine and phenylalanine included. Of the read, only the CDR3 DNA is kept; its 45 bases are in frame from base 1. The germline V gene provides CDR1 MRHNA and CDR2 SNTAGT.

A note on this clonotype: Its cognate antigen has yet to be identified. The record has no base qualities; no much larger clone is one base away.

Profiling of TCR beta VDJ combinations and CDR3 sequences used genomic DNA as the template. An Illumina HiSeq 2000 was the platform used for TCR repertoire sequencing. Processing in the source paper ran as follows. TRBV/TRBJ rearrangement plots, CDR3 size and DJ length profiles, and Simpson's diversity index were used to evaluate the repertoires. The most abundant DNA sequence in the deep sequencing data was taken as the immunodominant clone. CDR3 amino acid sequences were checked for sharing between subjects and were compared against published repertoires and the VDJdb database. The public reads were reanalyzed by TCRdb: fastp trimming at Q25, MiXCR alignment, in-frame beta chains only. CDR3 protein sequences are deduplicated, and each keeps its most common genes and DNA. Clone size and V and J calls follow TCRdb, not the original study. Recorded for this sample are fewer than 200,000 distinct CDR3 sequences; around 75% of them occurred a single time. The top ten constitute 35% to 50% of the sample.

The source of this sequence is a human donor with aplastic anemia. The chain is assembled from TRBV6-4 and TRBJ2-3; the D region possibly corresponds to TRBD1 (6 bases align). Sequencing used sorted CD4+, CD8+, or CD8+CD57+ T cells (not recorded which) from PBMCs. The encoded CDR3 is CASSDRDTGADTQYF. The sequenced DNA is TGTGCCAGCAGTGACAGGGACACCGGGGCAGATACGCAGTATTTT.